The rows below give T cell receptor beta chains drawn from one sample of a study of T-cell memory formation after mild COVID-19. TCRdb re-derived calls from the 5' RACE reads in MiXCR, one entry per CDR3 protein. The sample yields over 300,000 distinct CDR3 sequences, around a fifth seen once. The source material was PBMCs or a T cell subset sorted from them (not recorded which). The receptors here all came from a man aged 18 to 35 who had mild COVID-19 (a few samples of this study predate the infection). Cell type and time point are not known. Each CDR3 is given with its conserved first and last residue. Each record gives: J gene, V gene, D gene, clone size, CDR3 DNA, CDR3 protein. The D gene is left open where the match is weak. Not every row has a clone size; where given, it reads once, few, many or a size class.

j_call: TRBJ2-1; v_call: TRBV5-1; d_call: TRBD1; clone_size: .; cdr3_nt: TGCGCCAGCACCCGACAGGGAGAAGGCAATGAGCAGTTCTTC; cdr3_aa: CASTRQGEGNEQFF
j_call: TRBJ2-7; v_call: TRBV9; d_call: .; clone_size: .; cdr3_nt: TGTGCCAGCAGCCCCCCAAGGGCCGGGTTCTTTGACTTC; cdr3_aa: CASSPPRAGFFDF
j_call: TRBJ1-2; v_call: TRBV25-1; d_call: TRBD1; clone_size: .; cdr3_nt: TGTGCCAGCTGGGCCGCCAGGGGGCTTTCGGGTGGCTACACCTTC; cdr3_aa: CASWAARGLSGGYTF
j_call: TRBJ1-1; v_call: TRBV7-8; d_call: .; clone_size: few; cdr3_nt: TGTGCCAGCAGCTTAGATTGGACGGGGACTGAAGCTTTCTTT; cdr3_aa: CASSLDWTGTEAFF
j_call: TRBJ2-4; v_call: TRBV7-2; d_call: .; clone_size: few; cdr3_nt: TGTGCCAGCAGCGTAGGGATCATTCAGTACTTC; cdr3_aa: CASSVGIIQYF
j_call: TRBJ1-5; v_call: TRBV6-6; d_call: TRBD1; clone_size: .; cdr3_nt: TGTGCCAGCAGGCCCCTCGGACAGGGGCCAGGGAGCAATCAGCCCCAGCATTTT; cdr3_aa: CASRPLGQGPGSNQPQHF
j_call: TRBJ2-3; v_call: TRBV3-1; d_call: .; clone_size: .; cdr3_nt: TGTGCCAGCAGCCAAGGCCCGGGGTCAGCGTATACGCAGTATTTT; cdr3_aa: CASSQGPGSAYTQYF
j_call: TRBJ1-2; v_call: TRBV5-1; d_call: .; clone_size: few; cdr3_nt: TGCGCCAGCAGCCCCCGGACAGTCTATGGCTACACCTTC; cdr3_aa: CASSPRTVYGYTF
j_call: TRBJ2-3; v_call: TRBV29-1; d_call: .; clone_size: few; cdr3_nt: TGCAGCGTTGAGAACAGGGACCGAAACACAGATACGCAGTATTTT; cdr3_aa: CSVENRDRNTDTQYF
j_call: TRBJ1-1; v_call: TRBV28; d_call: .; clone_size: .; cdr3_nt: TGTGCCAGCAGCATGGAGGGGGTGAACACTGAAGCTTTCTTT; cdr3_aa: CASSMEGVNTEAFF
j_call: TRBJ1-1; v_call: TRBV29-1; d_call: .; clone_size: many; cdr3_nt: TGCAGCGGGAGGTTTGGGGGCACTGAAGCTTTCTTT; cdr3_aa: CSGRFGGTEAFF
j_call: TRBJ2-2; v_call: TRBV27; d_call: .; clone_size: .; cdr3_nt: TGTGCCAGCAGTCCCATCGAGAGGGGGAGCACCGGGGAGCTGTTTTTT; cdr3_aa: CASSPIERGSTGELFF
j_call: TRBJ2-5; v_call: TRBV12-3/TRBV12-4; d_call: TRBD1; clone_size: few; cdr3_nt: TGTGCCAGCAACCGGGACAGGGGATGGGAGACCCAGTACTTC; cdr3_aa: CASNRDRGWETQYF
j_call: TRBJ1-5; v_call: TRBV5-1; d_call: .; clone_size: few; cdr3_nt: TGCGCCAGCAGCCCGGCGCCCAATCAGCCCCAGCATTTT; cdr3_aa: CASSPAPNQPQHF
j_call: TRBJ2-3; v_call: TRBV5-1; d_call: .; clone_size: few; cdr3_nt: TGCGCCAGCAGCTTGTCGGGTTTTGTCCCAGATACGCAGTATTTT; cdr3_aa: CASSLSGFVPDTQYF
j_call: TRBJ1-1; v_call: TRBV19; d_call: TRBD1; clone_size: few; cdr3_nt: TGTGCCAGTAGTACCCAAGGACAGGGGAGCACTGAAGCTTTCTTT; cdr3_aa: CASSTQGQGSTEAFF
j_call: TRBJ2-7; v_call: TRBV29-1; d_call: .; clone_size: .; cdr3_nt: TGCAGCGTTGCGGTTGTGGGAGAATACGAGCAGTACTTC; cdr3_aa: CSVAVVGEYEQYF
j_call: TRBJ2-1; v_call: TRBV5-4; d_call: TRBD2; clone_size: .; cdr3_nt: TGTGCCAGCAGCACCGGGACTAGCGGGGTTTGGCAGTTCTTC; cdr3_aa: CASSTGTSGVWQFF
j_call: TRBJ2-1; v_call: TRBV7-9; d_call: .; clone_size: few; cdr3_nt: TGTGCCATTCCGGGACGCCGGTCCTACAATGAGCAGTTCTTC; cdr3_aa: CAIPGRRSYNEQFF
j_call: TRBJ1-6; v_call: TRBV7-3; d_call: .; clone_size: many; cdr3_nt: TGTGCCAGCAGCTTAGGGGGGTTTGGTTCACCCCTCCACTTT; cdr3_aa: CASSLGGFGSPLHF
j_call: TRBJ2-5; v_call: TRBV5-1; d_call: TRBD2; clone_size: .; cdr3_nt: TGCGCCAGCAGCAGCGGGACTAACGAAGAGACCCAGTACTTC; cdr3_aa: CASSSGTNEETQYF
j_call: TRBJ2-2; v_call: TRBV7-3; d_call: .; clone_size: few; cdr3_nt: TGTGCCAGCAGCTTAAAAGGGTCGAACACCGGGGAGCTGTTTTTT; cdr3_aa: CASSLKGSNTGELFF
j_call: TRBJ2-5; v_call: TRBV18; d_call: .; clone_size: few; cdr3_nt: TGTGCCAGCTCACCGCGTGGGGGTACCCAAGAGACCCAGTACTTC; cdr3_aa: CASSPRGGTQETQYF
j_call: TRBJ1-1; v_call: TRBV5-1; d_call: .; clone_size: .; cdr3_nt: TGCGCCAGCAGCTTCGGGGGCACCACTGAAGCTTTCTTT; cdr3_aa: CASSFGGTTEAFF
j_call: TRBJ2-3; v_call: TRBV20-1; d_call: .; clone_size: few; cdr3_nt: TGCAGTGCTAGAGCTGGGGCTAGCGACACAGATACGCAGTATTTT; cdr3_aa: CSARAGASDTDTQYF
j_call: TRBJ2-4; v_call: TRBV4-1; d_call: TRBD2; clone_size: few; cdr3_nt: TGCGCCCGCAGCCCCCGGGGGGGCCCTCTCGACATTCAGTACTTC; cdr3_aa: CARSPRGGPLDIQYF
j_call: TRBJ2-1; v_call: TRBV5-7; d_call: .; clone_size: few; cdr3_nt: TGTGCCAGCAGTTTTCTGGGGGGTCGCTACAATGAGCAGTTCTTC; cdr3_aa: CASSFLGGRYNEQFF
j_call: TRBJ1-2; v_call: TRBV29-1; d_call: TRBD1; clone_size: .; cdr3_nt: TGCAGCGTCCTCCGGGACAGATCCTATGGCTACACCTTC; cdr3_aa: CSVLRDRSYGYTF
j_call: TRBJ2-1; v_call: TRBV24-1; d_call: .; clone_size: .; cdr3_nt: TGTGCCACCAGTGCAGTCGACGGAGACAATGAGCAGTTCTTC; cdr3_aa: CATSAVDGDNEQFF
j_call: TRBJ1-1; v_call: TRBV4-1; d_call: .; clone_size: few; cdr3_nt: TGCGCCAGCAGCCCCAACCAGGGCCAGAACACTGAAGCTTTCTTT; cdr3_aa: CASSPNQGQNTEAFF
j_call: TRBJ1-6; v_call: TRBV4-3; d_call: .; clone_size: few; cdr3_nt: TGCGCCAGCAGCCAAATCCGGGACATTCTGAATTCACCCCTCCACTTT; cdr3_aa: CASSQIRDILNSPLHF
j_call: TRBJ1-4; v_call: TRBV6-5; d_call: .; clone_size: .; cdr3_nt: TGTGCCGTTTTCCGGGACAATCCTTATGAAAAACTGTTTTTT; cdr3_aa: CAVFRDNPYEKLFF
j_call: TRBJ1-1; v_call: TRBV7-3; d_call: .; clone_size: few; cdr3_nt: TGTGCCAGCAGCTTAAGGGCGGGCCCCAGCGCAATGAACACTGAAGCTTTCTTT; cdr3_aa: CASSLRAGPSAMNTEAFF
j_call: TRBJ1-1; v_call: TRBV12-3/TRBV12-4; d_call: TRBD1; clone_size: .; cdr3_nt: TGTGCCAGCAGTTTAACTTCACAGGGGGGAGCTTTCTTT; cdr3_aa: CASSLTSQGGAFF
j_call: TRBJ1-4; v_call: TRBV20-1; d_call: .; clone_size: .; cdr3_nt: TGCAGTGCTAGGGGGGGGAGTCCAAGGGTTTCTAATGAAAAACTGTTTTTT; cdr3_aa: CSARGGSPRVSNEKLFF
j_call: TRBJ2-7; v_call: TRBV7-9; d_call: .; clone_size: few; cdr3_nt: TGTGCCAGCTCGGTCCAGATGAAGAAGTACTTC; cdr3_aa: CASSVQMKKYF
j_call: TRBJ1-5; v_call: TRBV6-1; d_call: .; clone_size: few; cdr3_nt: TGTGCCAGCAGTGAAGGACAGGGCAATCAGCCCCAGCATTTT; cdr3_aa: CASSEGQGNQPQHF
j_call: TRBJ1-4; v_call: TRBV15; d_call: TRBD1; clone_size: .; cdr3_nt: TGTGCCACCAGCAGGGACAGGGGGACGGGTGAAAAACTGTTTTTT; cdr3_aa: CATSRDRGTGEKLFF
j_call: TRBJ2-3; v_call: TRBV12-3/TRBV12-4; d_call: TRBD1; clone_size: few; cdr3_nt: TGTGCCGCCCGGGCAGGGGGTATGGAAGATACGCAGTATTTT; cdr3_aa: CAARAGGMEDTQYF
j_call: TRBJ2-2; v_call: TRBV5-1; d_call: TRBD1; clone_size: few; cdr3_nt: TGCGCCAGCAGCGCACAGGGGTACACCGGGGAGCTGTTTTTT; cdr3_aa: CASSAQGYTGELFF
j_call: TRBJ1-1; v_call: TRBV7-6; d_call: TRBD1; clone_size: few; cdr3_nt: TGTGCCAGCAGCCCCCTATACGGGACTGGACAGGGGCAAAAAGCTTTCTTT; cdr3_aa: CASSPLYGTGQGQKAFF
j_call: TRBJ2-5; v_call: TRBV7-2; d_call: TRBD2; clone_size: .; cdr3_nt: TGTGCCAGCAGCCTAAGCGGGGGGGTTAAAGAGACCCAGTACTTC; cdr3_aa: CASSLSGGVKETQYF
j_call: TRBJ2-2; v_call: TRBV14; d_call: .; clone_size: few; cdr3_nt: TGTGCCAGCAGCCAAGATGTGGGGTTTGGCACCGGGGAGCTGTTTTTT; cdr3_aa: CASSQDVGFGTGELFF